This is a list of T cell receptor beta chains from one sample in a study of blood T cell repertoires in COVID-19. TCRdb's copy holds only in-frame clones and misses some; the assay was immunoSEQ multiplex PCR. This sample has 350,000 to 500,000 clones, with roughly 84% found just once. Material: PBMCs or T cells enriched from blood (not recorded which). These receptors all come from a woman aged 18-30 years who had been exposed to COVID-19. CDR3s include the opening cysteine and the closing phenylalanine or tryptophan. A D gene is named only where the DNA matches it firmly. A clone size is listed for some rows: how often the clone was seen (once, few, many), or a class if it is expanded.

d_gene,abundance,v_gene,j_gene,CDR3nt,CDR3aa
TRBD2,once,TRBV5-1,TRBJ2-7,TGCGCCAGCAGCTTGGGACTAGCGGGAGAGCACGAGCAGTACTTC,CASSLGLAGEHEQYF
-,-,TRBV7-2,TRBJ2-1,TGTGCCAGCAGCTTAGGTAGAGCGCATGAGCAGTTCTTC,CASSLGRAHEQFF
-,-,TRBV28,TRBJ1-5,TGTGCCAGCAGTTTACAACAGGTTGGCAATCAGCCCCAGCATTTT,CASSLQQVGNQPQHF
-,-,TRBV5-1,TRBJ2-5,TGCGCCAGCAGACTAGTTCAAGAGACCCAGTACTTC,CASRLVQETQYF
-,-,TRBV28,TRBJ1-1,TGTGCCAGCAGTTTACGTACGATGGGACAGAACACTGAAGCTTTCTTT,CASSLRTMGQNTEAFF
TRBD1,-,TRBV28,TRBJ1-2,TGTGCCAGCAGTTTTAATACGGGACAGGGGGACTACACCTTC,CASSFNTGQGDYTF
TRBD2,-,TRBV5-1,TRBJ2-7,TGCGCCAGCAGGACTAGCGGGAGGGCCGAGCCCTACGAGCAGTACTTC,CASRTSGRAEPYEQYF
TRBD1,-,TRBV7-6,TRBJ1-6,TGTGCCAGCAGCTTAGCGGGGGGACAGGGGGGTAATTCACCCCTCCACTTT,CASSLAGGQGGNSPLHF
-,-,TRBV11-1,TRBJ2-7,TGTGCCAGCAGCTTAGTGAGCAGGCCGTCCTACGAGCAGTACTTC,CASSLVSRPSYEQYF
-,few,TRBV12-3/TRBV12-4,TRBJ1-5,TGTGCCAGTGGCAGGGATAGCAATCAGCCCCAGCATTTT,CASGRDSNQPQHF
TRBD1,-,TRBV7-6,TRBJ1-2,TGTGCCAGCAGCTTAGATACAGGGGGCAGGGACTTCTATGGCTACACCTTC,CASSLDTGGRDFYGYTF
-,once,TRBV28,TRBJ1-1,TGTGCCAGCTGGGGCGCCAGGGGCACTGAAGCTTTCTTT,CASWGARGTEAFF
TRBD2,-,TRBV5-5,TRBJ2-7,TGTGCCAGCAGCTCGGGTCTACCGGGACTATACGAGCAGTACTTC,CASSSGLPGLYEQYF
-,-,TRBV11-3,TRBJ2-2,TGTGCCAGCAGCTTGCTAGGGGAGCTGTTTTTT,CASSLLGELFF